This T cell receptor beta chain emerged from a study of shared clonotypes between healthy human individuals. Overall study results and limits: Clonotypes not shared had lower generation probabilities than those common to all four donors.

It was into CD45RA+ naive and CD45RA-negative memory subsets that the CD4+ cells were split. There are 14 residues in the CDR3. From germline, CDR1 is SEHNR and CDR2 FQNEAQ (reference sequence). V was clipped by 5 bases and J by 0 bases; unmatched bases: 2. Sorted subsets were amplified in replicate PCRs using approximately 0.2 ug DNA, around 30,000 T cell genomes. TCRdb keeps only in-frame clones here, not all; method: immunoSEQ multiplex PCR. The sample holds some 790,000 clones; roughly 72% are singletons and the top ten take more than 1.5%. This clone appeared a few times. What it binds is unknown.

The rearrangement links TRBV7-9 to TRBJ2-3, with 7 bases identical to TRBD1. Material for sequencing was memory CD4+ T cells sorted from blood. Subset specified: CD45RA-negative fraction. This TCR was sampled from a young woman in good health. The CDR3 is CASSTGQSTDTQYF. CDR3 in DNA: TGTGCCAGCAGCACGGGACAGAGCACAGATACGCAGTATTTT.